This T cell receptor beta chain was sequenced in a study of shared T cell receptors in the human thymus. The trim removed 0 bases at V and 2 bases at J, leaving 11 bases unmatched. This CDR3 spans 19 amino acids. The germline V gene encodes CDR1 MGHRA and CDR2 YSYEKL. Assay: immunoSEQ multiplex PCR; the TCRdb copy retains only in-frame clones and omits some. This table has about 660,000 clones, roughly 90% appearing once. Separately, the same data were catalogued under a study of human thymus T cells. Per that paper: It was healthy Finnish infants having corrective surgery for congenital heart defects who were the donors. Corrective heart surgery yielded resections, and these provided the thymus tissue. Blood and thymic repertoires both appeared biased in V and J gene usage. A high degree of thymic repertoire overlap among unrelated individuals was reported in related research.

The sample taken for sequencing was thymocytes. The source is a boy under two years old with a congenital heart defect. The chain recombines TRBV4-1 with TRBJ2-3; 10 nucleotides line up with TRBD1. The CDR3 coding sequence is TGCGCCAGCAGCCAAGATCCGACAGGGGGCCCCGGACTCACAGATACGCAGTATTTT. The encoded protein is CASSQDPTGGPGLTDTQYF.